This T cell receptor (beta chain) comes out of a study of CD8+ T cells in alopecia areata. Treatment: oral pan-JAK inhibitor, 5-10 mg twice daily. RNA, once extracted, was reverse transcribed into cDNA for use as the sequencing template. The data were produced by immunoSEQ multiplex PCR, yet TCRdb's version contains in-frame clones alone and is incomplete. The sample holds approximately 180,000 clones, 58% seen once. The CDR3 runs 14 residues. V dropped 1 base and J dropped 3; count of bases not matched to a gene: 3. From germline, CDR1 is MNHEY and CDR2 SMNVEV (reference sequence). This chain uses TRBV27 with TRBJ2-7; 7 positions match TRBD1. Material: CD4+ T cells sorted from blood, obtained between weeks 55 and 70, from a patient treated with tofacitinib. The TCR was taken from a human donor with alopecia areata. The CDR3 reads CASSLYQGVYEQYF. DNA of the CDR3: TGTGCCAGCAGTTTATATCAGGGGGTCTACGAGCAGTACTTC.